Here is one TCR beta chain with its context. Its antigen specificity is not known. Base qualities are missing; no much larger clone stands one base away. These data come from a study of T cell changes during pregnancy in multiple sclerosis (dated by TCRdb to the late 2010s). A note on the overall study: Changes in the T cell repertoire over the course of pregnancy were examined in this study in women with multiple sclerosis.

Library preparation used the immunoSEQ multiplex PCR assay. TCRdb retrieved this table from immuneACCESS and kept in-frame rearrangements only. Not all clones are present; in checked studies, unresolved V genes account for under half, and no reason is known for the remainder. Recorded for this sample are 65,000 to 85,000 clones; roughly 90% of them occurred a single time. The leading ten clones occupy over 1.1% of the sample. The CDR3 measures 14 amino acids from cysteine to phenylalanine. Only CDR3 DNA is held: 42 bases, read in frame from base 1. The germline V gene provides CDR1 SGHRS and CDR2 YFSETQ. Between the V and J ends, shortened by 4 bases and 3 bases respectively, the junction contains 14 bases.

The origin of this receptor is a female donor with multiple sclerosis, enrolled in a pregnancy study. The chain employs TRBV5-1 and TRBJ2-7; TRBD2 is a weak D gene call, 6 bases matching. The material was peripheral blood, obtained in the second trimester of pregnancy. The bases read TGCGCCAGCAGCCACACGGAGGGCCTCTACGAGCAGTACTTC. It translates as CASSHTEGLYEQYF. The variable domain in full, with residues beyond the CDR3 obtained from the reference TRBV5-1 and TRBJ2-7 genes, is KAGVTQTPRYLIKTRGQQVTLSCSPISGHRSVSWYQQTPGQGLQFLFEYFSETQRNKGNFPGRFSGRQFSNSRSEMNVSTLELGDSALYLCASSHTEGLYEQYFGPGTRLTVT.